This T cell receptor beta chain appears in the sequencing data of a study of blood T cell repertoires in COVID-19. The wider study: Both acute and convalescent COVID-19 samples were obtained from the United States, Italy and Spain. The analysed material was cDNA or gDNA that came from T cells, B-cell-depleted T cells, or PBMCs.

As handled by the study authors: Researchers report that nucleated cell counts were estimated from reference gene primer amplification. The repertoire was sequenced with immunoSEQ multiplex PCR; TCRdb's copy has only in-frame clones and lacks some. V and J calls and clone size are those listed in that table; D and trimming were worked out from the DNA. Of 200,000 to 300,000 clones detected, over 70% appear once; the ten largest clones hold about 27%. A few counts support this clone. Germline loops: CDR1 LNHDA, CDR2 SQIVND (reference sequence). With 5 bases clipped from V and 8 bases from J, the junction kept 8 bases outside the gene matches. This CDR3 is built from 14 residues.

J is TRBJ2-1 and V is TRBV19; 8 bases agree with TRBD1. Sequencing used peripheral blood. The TCR was taken from a man aged 40-50 years with acute or convalescent COVID-19. The chain's CDR3 is CASSVQGAVDEQFF. CDR3 bases: TGTGCCAGTAGTGTGCAGGGGGCTGTGGATGAGCAGTTCTTC.